This T cell receptor beta chain came from a study of blood T cell repertoires in COVID-19. Study background: COVID-19 samples from acute and convalescent phases originated in the United States, Italy and Spain. PBMCs, B-cell-depleted T cells, or T cells were the source of the cDNA or gDNA that made up the material.

Original processing methods: Estimated nucleated cell counts came from reference gene primer amplification. Assay used: immunoSEQ multiplex PCR; TCRdb lists only in-frame clones, some missing. That table supplies the V and J calls and clone size; D and trimming were determined from the DNA. Of 150,000 to 180,000 clones listed, 65% to 90% were seen once; the top ten hold about 12%. V was pared by 10 bases and J by 4 bases, with 10 bases between. The CDR3 has 11 residues. This sequence was found in a woman aged 60-75 years with COVID-19, enrolled during active disease. The V and J genes are TRBV12-3 or TRBV12-4 and TRBJ2-5; maybe TRBD1 (6 bases). The specimen sequenced was peripheral blood. DNA for the CDR3: TGTGCCATCCAGACAGGAGAGACCCAGTACTTC. Translated: CAIQTGETQYF.